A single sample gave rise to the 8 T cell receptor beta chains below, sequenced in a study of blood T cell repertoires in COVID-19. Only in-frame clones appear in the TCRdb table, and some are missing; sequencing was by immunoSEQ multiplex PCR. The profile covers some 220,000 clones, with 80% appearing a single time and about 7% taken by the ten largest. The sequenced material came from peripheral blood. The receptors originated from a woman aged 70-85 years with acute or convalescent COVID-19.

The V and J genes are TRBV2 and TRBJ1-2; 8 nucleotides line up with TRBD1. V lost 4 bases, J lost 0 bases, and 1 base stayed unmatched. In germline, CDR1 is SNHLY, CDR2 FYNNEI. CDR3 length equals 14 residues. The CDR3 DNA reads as TGTGCCAGCAGTGTACAGGGGGCTAACTATGGCTACACCTTC. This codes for CASSVQGANYGYTF.

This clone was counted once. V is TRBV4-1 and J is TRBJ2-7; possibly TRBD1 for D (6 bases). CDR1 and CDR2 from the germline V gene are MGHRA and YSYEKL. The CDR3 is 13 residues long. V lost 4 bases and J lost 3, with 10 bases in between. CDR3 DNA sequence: TGCGCCAGCAGCCCTACAGGGATCTACGAGCAGTACTTC. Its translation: CASSPTGIYEQYF.

This chain's CDR3 is CASSWTGGRGSNQPQHF. The CDR3, as DNA: TGTGCCAGCAGCTGGACAGGGGGAAGAGGGAGCAATCAGCCCCAGCATTTT. The chain carries TRBV5-4 and TRBJ1-5; 10 bases are shared with TRBD1. Trimming removed 3 bases from V and 1 base from J; junction bases left unmatched: 7. Per germline, CDR1 SGHNT and CDR2 YYREEE (reference sequence). The CDR3 loop spans 17 amino acids.

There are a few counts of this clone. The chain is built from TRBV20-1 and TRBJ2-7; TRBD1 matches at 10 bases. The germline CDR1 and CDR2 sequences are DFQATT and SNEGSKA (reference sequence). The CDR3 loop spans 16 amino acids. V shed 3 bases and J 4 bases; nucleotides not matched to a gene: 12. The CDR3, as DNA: TGCAGTGCTAGTGGGGAAGGGACAGGGGACCCATACGAGCAGTACTTC. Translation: CSASGEGTGDPYEQYF.

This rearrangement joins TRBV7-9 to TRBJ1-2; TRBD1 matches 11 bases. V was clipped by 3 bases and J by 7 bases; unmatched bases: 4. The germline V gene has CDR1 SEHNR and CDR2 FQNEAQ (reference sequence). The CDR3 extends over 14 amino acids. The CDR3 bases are TGTGCCAGCAGCTTTACCGGGACAGGGGGTGGCTACACCTTC. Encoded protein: CASSFTGTGGGYTF.

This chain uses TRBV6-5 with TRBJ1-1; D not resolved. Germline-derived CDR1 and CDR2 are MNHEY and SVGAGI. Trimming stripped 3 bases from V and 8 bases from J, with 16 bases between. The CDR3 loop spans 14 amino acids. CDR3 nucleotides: TGTGCCAGCAGTTATTCAACGGCTGGCAGGGAAGCTTTCTTT. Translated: CASSYSTAGREAFF.

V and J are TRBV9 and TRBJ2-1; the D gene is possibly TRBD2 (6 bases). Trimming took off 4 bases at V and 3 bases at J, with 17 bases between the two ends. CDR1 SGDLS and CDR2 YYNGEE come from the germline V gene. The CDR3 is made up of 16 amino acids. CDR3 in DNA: TGTGCCAGCAGCCGGATGGGAGTAGCGGACTACAATGAGCAGTTCTTC. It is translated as CASSRMGVADYNEQFF.

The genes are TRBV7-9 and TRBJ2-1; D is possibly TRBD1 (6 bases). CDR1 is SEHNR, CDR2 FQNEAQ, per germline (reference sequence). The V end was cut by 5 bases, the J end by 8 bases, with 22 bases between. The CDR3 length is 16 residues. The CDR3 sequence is CASSPRGTQVLDEQFF. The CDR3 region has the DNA TGTGCCAGCAGCCCAAGGGGGACACAAGTTCTAGATGAGCAGTTCTTC.